The entry below describes one TCR beta chain. Its antigen is unidentified. Each donor's status was that of a healthy bone marrow donor. This specimen comes from a study of cytomegalovirus exposure and HLA in healthy donors. Germline trimming cut 3 bases from V and 9 bases from J; bases unmatched to any gene: 7. The germline V gene encodes CDR1 LNHDA and CDR2 SQIVND (reference sequence). The CDR3 has 15 residues. PCR employed 60 Vbeta and 13 Jbeta primers. The data were produced by immunoSEQ multiplex PCR, yet TCRdb's version contains in-frame clones alone and is incomplete. The data contain 150,000 to 200,000 clones, 83% of them singletons. Study results and limitations: The listing of 150 to 200 TCR beta chains classed them as cytomegalovirus-associated. Across donors, presence/absence analyses took sequencing depth to be roughly uniform. In a later analysis, most CMV-associated TCR beta chains appeared HLA-restricted.

This TCR was sampled from a middle-aged man in good health and CMV-seropositive. The sample taken for sequencing was PBMCs. The chain combines TRBV19 with TRBJ2-4; 11 bases align to TRBD1. CDR3 sequence reads: CASSMLGQGDGIQYF. CDR3 in DNA: TGTGCCAGTAGTATGTTGGGACAGGGGGATGGCATTCAGTACTTC.